A single sample is the source of the 5 T cell receptor beta chains below, sequenced in a study of T cells after yellow fever vaccination. TCRdb ran MiXCR on the 5' RACE reads and lists one entry per CDR3 protein. Found here are roughly 99,000 distinct CDR3 sequences, under 6.5% of them singletons; the top ten hold 35% to 50%. Sequencing was performed on CD8+ T cells sorted from PBMCs, taken 10 days after the yellow fever booster vaccination. The receptors were gathered from a man aged 18 to 29 who received the YFV17D yellow fever vaccine.

This clonotype occurred many times. V and J are TRBV7-9 and TRBJ2-1, with unresolved D. Germline V gene sequence: CDR1 SEHNR, CDR2 FQNEAQ (reference sequence). V was clipped by 2 bases and J by 8 bases, with 10 bases between them. The length of the CDR3 is 13 residues. CDR3 loop: CASSLSRSDEQFF. The CDR3 DNA reads as TGTGCCAGCAGCTTAAGTAGGAGCGATGAGCAGTTCTTC.

The chain combines TRBV6-6 with TRBJ2-5, with TRBD2 identical over 8 bases. V gave up 4 bases and J gave up 0 bases; unmatched junction bases: 13. CDR1 and CDR2 (germline): MNHNY, SVGAGI (reference sequence). The CDR3 is made up of 18 amino acids. The CDR3 nucleotides read TGTGCCAGCAGTTCCCATCCCTCCGGCGGGGGGTACCAAGAGACCCAGTACTTC. Translating gives CASSSHPSGGGYQETQYF.

The rearrangement links TRBV9 to TRBJ1-3; D may be TRBD1 (5 bases). Per germline, CDR1 SGDLS and CDR2 YYNGEE. The CDR3 covers 15 residues. The V gene lost 3 bases and the J gene lost 4 bases, with 14 bases spanning the gap. The CDR3 loop reads CASSALRDEGNTIYF. In nucleotides, the CDR3 is TGTGCCAGCAGCGCTCTTCGGGACGAAGGAAACACCATATATTTT.

This chain uses TRBV9 with TRBJ2-3, with D possibly being TRBD1 or TRBD2 (7 bases each). Germline V CDR1 and CDR2: SGDLS, YYNGEE. V gave up 6 bases and J gave up 5 bases, with 16 bases separating them. The CDR3 has 14 amino acids. The CDR3 coding sequence is TGTGCCAGCACCAGGGGGGGATCGGGAGATACGCAGTATTTT. Protein sequence: CASTRGGSGDTQYF.

The gene calls are TRBV7-2 and TRBJ2-7, with D possibly TRBD2 on 6 matching bases. This CDR3 is built from 13 residues. V lost 2 bases and J 7 bases, leaving 12 bases between the germline ends. Germline values: CDR1 SGHTA, CDR2 FQGNSA. The DNA of the CDR3 is TGTGCCAGCAGCTTATTTCGGGCGGGAGAGCAGTACTTC. Encoded protein: CASSLFRAGEQYF.